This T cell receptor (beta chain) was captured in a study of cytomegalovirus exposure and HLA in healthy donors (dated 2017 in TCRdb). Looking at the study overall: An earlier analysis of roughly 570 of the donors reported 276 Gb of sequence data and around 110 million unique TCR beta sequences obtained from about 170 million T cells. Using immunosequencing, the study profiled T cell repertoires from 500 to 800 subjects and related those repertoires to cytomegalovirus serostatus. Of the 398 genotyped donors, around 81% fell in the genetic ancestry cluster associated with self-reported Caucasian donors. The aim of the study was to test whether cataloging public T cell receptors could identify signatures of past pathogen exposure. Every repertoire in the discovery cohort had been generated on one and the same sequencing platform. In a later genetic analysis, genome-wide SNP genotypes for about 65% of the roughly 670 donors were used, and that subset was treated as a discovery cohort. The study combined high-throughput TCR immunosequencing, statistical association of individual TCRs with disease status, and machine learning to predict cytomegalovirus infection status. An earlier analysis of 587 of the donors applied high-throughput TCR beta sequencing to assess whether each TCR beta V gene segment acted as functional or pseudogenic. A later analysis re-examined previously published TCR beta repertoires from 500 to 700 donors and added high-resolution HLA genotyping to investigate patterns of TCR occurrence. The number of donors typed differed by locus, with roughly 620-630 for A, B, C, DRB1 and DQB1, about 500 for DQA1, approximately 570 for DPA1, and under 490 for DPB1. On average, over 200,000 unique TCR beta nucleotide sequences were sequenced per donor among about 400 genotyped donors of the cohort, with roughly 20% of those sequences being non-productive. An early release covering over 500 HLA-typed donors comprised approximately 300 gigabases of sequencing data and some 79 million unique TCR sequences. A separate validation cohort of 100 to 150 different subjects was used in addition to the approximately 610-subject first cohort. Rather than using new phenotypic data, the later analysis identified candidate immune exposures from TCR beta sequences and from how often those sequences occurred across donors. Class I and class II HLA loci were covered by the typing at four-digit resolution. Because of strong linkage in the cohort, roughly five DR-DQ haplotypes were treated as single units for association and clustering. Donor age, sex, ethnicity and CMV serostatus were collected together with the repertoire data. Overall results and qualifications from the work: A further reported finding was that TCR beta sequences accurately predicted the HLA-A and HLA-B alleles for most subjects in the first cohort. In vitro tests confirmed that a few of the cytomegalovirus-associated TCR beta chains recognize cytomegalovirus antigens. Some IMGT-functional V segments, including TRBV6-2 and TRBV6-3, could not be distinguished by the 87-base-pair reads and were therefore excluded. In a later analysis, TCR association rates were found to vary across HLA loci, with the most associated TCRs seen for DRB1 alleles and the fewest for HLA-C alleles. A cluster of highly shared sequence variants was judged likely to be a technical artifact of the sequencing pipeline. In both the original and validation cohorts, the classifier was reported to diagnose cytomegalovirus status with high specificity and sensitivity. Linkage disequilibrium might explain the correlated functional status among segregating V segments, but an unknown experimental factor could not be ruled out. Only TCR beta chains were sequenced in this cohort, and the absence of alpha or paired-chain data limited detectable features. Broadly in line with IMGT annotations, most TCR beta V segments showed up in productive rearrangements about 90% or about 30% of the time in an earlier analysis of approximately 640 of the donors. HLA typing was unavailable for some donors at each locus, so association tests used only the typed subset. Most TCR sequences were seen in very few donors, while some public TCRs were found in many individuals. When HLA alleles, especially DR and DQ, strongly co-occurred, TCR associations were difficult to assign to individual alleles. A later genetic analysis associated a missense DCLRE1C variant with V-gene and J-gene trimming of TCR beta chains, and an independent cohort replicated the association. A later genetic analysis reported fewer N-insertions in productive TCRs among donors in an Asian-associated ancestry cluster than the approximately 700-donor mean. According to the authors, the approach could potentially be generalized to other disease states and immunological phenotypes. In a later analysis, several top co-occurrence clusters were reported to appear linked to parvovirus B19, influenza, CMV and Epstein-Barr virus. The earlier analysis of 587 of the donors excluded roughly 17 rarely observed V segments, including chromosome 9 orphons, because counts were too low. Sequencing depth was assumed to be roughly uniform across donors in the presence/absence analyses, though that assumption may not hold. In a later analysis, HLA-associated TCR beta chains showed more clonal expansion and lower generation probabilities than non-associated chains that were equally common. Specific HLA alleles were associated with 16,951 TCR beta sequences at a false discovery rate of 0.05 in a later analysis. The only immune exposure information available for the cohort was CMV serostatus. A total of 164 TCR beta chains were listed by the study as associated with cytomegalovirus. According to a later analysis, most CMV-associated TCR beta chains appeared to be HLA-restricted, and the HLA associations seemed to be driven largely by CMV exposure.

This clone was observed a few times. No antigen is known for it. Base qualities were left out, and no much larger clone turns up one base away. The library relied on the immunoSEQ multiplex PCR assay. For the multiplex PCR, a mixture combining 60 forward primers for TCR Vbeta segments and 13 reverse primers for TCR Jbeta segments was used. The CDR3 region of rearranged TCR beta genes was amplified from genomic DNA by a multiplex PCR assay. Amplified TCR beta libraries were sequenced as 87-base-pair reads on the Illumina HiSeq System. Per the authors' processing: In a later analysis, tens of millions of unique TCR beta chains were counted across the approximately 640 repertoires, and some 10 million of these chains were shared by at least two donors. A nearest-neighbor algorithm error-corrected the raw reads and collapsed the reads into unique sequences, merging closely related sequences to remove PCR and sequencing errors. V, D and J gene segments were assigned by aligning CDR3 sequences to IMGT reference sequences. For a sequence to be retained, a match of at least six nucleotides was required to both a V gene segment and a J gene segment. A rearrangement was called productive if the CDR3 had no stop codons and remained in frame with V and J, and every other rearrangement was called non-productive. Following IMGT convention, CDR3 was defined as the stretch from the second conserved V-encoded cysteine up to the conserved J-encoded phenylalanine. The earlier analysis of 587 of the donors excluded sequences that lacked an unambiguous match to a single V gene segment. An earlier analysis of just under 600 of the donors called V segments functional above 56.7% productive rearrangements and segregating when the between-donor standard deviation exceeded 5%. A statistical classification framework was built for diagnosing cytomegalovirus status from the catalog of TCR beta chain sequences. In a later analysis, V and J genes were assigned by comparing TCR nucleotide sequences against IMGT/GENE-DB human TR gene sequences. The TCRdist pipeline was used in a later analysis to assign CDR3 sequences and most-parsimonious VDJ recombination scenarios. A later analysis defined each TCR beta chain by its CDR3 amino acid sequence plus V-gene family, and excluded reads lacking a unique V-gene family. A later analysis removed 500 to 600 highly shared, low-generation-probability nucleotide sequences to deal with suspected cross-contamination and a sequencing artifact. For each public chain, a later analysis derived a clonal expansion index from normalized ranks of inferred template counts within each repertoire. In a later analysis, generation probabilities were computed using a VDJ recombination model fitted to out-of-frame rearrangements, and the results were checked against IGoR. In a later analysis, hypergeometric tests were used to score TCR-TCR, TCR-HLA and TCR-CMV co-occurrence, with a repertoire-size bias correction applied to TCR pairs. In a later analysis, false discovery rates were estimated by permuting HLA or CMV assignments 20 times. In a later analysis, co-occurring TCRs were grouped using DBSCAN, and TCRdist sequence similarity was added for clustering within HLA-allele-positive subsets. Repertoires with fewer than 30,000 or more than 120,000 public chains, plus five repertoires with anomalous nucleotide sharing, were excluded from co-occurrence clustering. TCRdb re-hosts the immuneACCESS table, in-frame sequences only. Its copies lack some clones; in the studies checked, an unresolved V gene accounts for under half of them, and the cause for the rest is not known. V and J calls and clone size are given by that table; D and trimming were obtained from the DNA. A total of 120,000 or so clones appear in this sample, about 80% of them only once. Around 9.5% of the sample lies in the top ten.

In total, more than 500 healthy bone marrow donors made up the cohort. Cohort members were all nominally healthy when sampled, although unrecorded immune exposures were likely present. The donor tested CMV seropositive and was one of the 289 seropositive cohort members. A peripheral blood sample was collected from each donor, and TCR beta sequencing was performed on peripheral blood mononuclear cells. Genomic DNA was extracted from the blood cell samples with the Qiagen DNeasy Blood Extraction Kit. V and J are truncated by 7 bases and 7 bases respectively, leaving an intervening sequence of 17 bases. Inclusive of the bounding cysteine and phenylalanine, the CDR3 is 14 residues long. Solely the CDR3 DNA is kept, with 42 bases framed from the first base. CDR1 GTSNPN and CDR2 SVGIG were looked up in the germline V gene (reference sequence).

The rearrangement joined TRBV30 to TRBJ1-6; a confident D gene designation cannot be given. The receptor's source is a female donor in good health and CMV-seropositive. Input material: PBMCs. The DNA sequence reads TGTGCCTCGACACCCCGGCCCGCCAATTCACCCCTCCACTTT. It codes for CASTPRPANSPLHF.